The TCR beta chain under discussion was sequenced for a study of identical twins. Study-level results: Fewer insertions marked abundant cord blood beta clonotypes; young adult naive trended weakly, memory not at all. Twins' excess sharing was less marked for out-of-frame beta sequences. Out-of-frame alpha sequences shared by twins were enriched for low generation probability.

The germline V and J ends were trimmed by 0 bases and 7 bases, with 13 bases remaining between them. Germline V gives CDR1 LGHDT, CDR2 YNNKEL (reference sequence). The CDR3 runs 14 residues. From the 5' RACE reads, TCRdb called clonotypes with MiXCR, one entry per CDR3 protein. The sample shows about 200,000 distinct CDR3 sequences, around 10% of them seen only once. As regards this clonotype: Its specificity is unknown.

The receptor was derived from a woman aged 18-29 years in good health. J is TRBJ2-7 and V is TRBV3-1; maybe TRBD1 (5 bases). The sample consisted of memory (CD45RO+) T cells sorted from blood. CDR3 residues: CASSQDLAGREQYF. CDR3 DNA: TGTGCCAGCAGCCAAGATCTGGCAGGGCGAGAGCAGTACTTC.